Listed below are T cell receptor beta chains from one sample, sequenced in a study of regulatory T cells in long-lasting Graves disease. TCRdb reprocessed the multiplex PCR reads via MiXCR and lists one record per CDR3 protein. Counted here are some 450,000 distinct CDR3 sequences, about 20% occurring once; the ten biggest clones make up around 26%. The sample in question was peripheral blood mononuclear cells (PBMCs), obtained when the disease was refractory, from a patient treated with antithyroid drugs. The origin of the receptors is a female donor with Graves disease. Both conserved end residues are part of each CDR3. Fields, in order: V gene, J gene, clone size, D gene, CDR3 DNA, CDR3 protein. A D gene is named only where the DNA matches it firmly. Only part of the rows carry a size: once, few, many, or a class if the clone is expanded.

TRBV5-8,TRBJ2-5,many,.,TGTGCCAGCAGCTTGTTTCCCCAAGAGACCCAGTACTTC,CASSLFPQETQYF
TRBV20-1,TRBJ2-7,.,.,TGCAGTGCTAGAGAGGTCAGCTCCTACGAGCAGTACTTC,CSAREVSSYEQYF
TRBV20-1,TRBJ2-7,many,TRBD2,TGCAGTGCTTTCCTAGCGGGAGTTTTCGAGCAGTACTTC,CSAFLAGVFEQYF
TRBV11-3,TRBJ2-3,.,.,TGTGCCAGCAGCTTTACGGGGCGAACAGATACGCAGTATTTT,CASSFTGRTDTQYF
TRBV5-1,TRBJ1-3,.,.,TGCGCCAGCAGCGTAAACAGGGTCTCTGGAAACACCATATATTTT,CASSVNRVSGNTIYF
TRBV7-9,TRBJ1-5,.,TRBD1,TGTGCCAGCAGCGCTTGGGACAGTGGCAATCAGCCCCAGCATTTT,CASSAWDSGNQPQHF
TRBV28,TRBJ1-2,many,.,TGTGCCAGCAGTTTAGCGGGGGCCTCAAACTATGGCTACACCTTC,CASSLAGASNYGYTF
TRBV7-2,TRBJ1-5,few,.,TGTGCCAGCAGCCAAGGGACCCACGGGCAGCCCCAGCATTTT,CASSQGTHGQPQHF
TRBV5-5,TRBJ2-7,many,.,TGTGCCAGCAGCCTAGGGGGAAGGGAGCAGTACTTC,CASSLGGREQYF
TRBV6-1,TRBJ2-7,few,TRBD1,TGTGCCAGCAGCGCCCCGGACAGGGGGTACGAGCAGTACTTC,CASSAPDRGYEQYF
TRBV7-2,TRBJ2-5,many,TRBD2,TGTGCCAGCAGCCCACCTAGCGGGTCCAAAGAGACCCAGTACTTC,CASSPPSGSKETQYF
TRBV28,TRBJ1-2,once,.,TGTGCCAGCAGTTCCACGCACCGGTGGAATGGCTACACCTTC,CASSSTHRWNGYTF
TRBV3-1,TRBJ2-5,.,.,TGTGCCAGCAGACCGGTCGGCTCAGAGACCCAGTACTTC,CASRPVGSETQYF
TRBV5-1,TRBJ2-3,.,.,TGCGCCAGCAGCCCCCTGAGAACAGATACGCAGTATTTT,CASSPLRTDTQYF
TRBV7-9,TRBJ2-7,few,TRBD1,TGTGCCAGCAGCTTAACACAGGGGCCCTACGAGCAGTACTTC,CASSLTQGPYEQYF
TRBV19,TRBJ1-2,.,.,TGTGCCAGTAGTATAGCTGGGGATTCCCGTCGATACTATGGCTACACCTTC,CASSIAGDSRRYYGYTF
TRBV6-1,TRBJ2-7,many,.,TGTGCCAGCAGACAGACAGCACGCTCCTACGAGCAGTACTTC,CASRQTARSYEQYF
TRBV6-2/TRBV6-3,TRBJ2-6,.,.,TGTGCCAGCAGTGCCCCGACAGCAACAAGCTTTGGGGCCAACGTCCTGACTTTC,CASSAPTATSFGANVLTF
TRBV3-1,TRBJ1-2,.,.,TGTGCCAGCAGCCAAGATCCAGAGAGACCTAACTATGGCTACACCTTC,CASSQDPERPNYGYTF
TRBV7-9,TRBJ1-1,many,TRBD1,TGTGCCAGCAGCCCCCAGGGGGGCAGGGGTCAAGCTTTCTTT,CASSPQGGRGQAFF
TRBV6-5,TRBJ2-5,.,TRBD1,TGTGCCAGCAGTTATGTCGGGACAGGGTTGAGGGAGACCCAGTACTTC,CASSYVGTGLRETQYF
TRBV24-1,TRBJ2-7,.,TRBD2,TGTGCCACCAGTGGCCCGGGAGGTTACGAGCAGTACTTC,CATSGPGGYEQYF
TRBV30,TRBJ2-7,.,TRBD1,TGTGCCTGGAGTGCAAGGGGGACAGGGAGGTACGAGCAGTACTTC,CAWSARGTGRYEQYF
TRBV20-1,TRBJ2-1,many,TRBD2,TGCAGTGCTAGATCACTAGCGGGGAACTACAATGAGCAGTTCTTC,CSARSLAGNYNEQFF
TRBV18,TRBJ1-1,few,TRBD1,TGTGCCAGCTCACCACCGGTGACAGGGAAAGAGAGCACTGAAGCTTTCTTT,CASSPPVTGKESTEAFF
TRBV5-1,TRBJ2-1,once,TRBD2,TGCGCCAGTCGGACTAGCGGCGGGGAATACAATGAGCAGTTCTTC,CASRTSGGEYNEQFF
TRBV7-3,TRBJ1-2,many,.,TGTGCCAGCTCCGAGGGTCGGGGGCGCGGCTATGGCTACACCTTC,CASSEGRGRGYGYTF
TRBV13,TRBJ2-7,.,.,TGTGCCAGCAGCCTCCAGACCTCGCCCTACGAGCAGTACTTC,CASSLQTSPYEQYF
TRBV2,TRBJ2-3,few,TRBD2,TGTGCCAGCCGACTAGCGGGAGAGCATACGCAGTATTTT,CASRLAGEHTQYF
TRBV24-1,TRBJ2-2,.,TRBD2,TGTGCCACCAGTGATGCAATTGGGACTAGCGAGAGTAGGTCCGGGGAGCTGTTTTTT,CATSDAIGTSESRSGELFF
TRBV20-1,TRBJ2-5,.,.,TGCAGTGCCCCCAAGGGGGGGAATGCGGAGACCCAGTACTTC,CSAPKGGNAETQYF
TRBV20-1,TRBJ1-5,.,.,TGCAGTGCCCGGCGCGTGGTGAGGGGTCAGCCCCAGCATTTT,CSARRVVRGQPQHF
TRBV7-2,TRBJ1-1,.,.,TGTGCCAGCAGCCTGATCTGGACCAACACTGAAGCTTTCTTT,CASSLIWTNTEAFF
TRBV18,TRBJ2-2,few,.,TGTGCCAGCTCAGTCGGACAGCTTAACACCGGGGAGCTGTTTTTT,CASSVGQLNTGELFF
TRBV24-1,TRBJ1-1,.,.,TGTGCCACCAGTGACGGGACGGGGAACACTGAAGCTTTCTTT,CATSDGTGNTEAFF
TRBV20-1,TRBJ1-5,.,.,TGCAGTGCTAGGGAGTCAGAATATCAGCCCCAGCATTTT,CSARESEYQPQHF
TRBV5-1,TRBJ2-3,.,.,TGCGCCAGCAGCTTGGAGGCAGGACCTAGCACAGATACGCAGTATTTT,CASSLEAGPSTDTQYF
TRBV6-1,TRBJ2-5,.,TRBD1,TGTGCCAGCAGCTGGGGACAGGCCCCCATCGAGACCCAGTACTTC,CASSWGQAPIETQYF
TRBV12-3/TRBV12-4,TRBJ2-5,many,.,TGTGCCAGCAGTCCGGCAGGGTTTGGGGAGACCCAGTACTTC,CASSPAGFGETQYF
TRBV30,TRBJ2-7,many,TRBD2,TGTGCCTCGACTAGCGGGCTCTCCTACGAGCAGTACTTC,CASTSGLSYEQYF
TRBV28,TRBJ2-7,few,TRBD2,TGTGCCAGCAGTTTAGGACTAGCGGGAGGGAGATCCGTCTACGAGCAGTACTTC,CASSLGLAGGRSVYEQYF
TRBV2,TRBJ2-2,many,.,TGTGCCAGCAGGACAGATAAACCCGGGGAGCTGTTTTTT,CASRTDKPGELFF
TRBV20-1,TRBJ1-2,few,.,TGCAGTGCCATGACGGCCTACTACTATGGCTACACCTTC,CSAMTAYYYGYTF
TRBV28,TRBJ2-6,many,.,TGTGCCAGCGGTAAGAGAATCGGCTCTGGGGCCAACGTCCTGACTTTC,CASGKRIGSGANVLTF
TRBV29-1,TRBJ2-7,.,.,TGCAGCCTAAGACAAGCCGGTGAGCAGTACTTC,CSLRQAGEQYF
TRBV9,TRBJ1-2,.,TRBD1,TGTGCCAGCAGCACCCCGCAGGGGGGTGATGGCTACACCTTC,CASSTPQGGDGYTF
TRBV7-9,TRBJ2-7,.,.,TGTGCCAGCAGCTTAGCGATCGGAACTGACCGGAGGCAGTACTTC,CASSLAIGTDRRQYF
TRBV2,TRBJ1-5,many,.,TGTGCCAGCAGTGAAGAGCACAGCAATCAGCCCCAGCATTTT,CASSEEHSNQPQHF
TRBV20-1,TRBJ2-5,many,.,TGCAGTGCTAGAGAAGGATTAGGCAAGAGGACCCAGTACTTC,CSAREGLGKRTQYF
TRBV6-5,TRBJ2-5,.,TRBD2,TGTGCCAGCAATTACGGGACTAGCGGGAGGGGAGAGACCCAGTACTTC,CASNYGTSGRGETQYF
TRBV7-2,TRBJ2-7,many,TRBD2,TGTGCCAGCAGCCAAATGGGACTAGCGGCCTACGAGCAGTACTTC,CASSQMGLAAYEQYF
TRBV18,TRBJ1-6,.,.,TGTGCCAGCTCACCTGGCGACGGGTCACCCCTCCACTTT,CASSPGDGSPLHF
TRBV19,TRBJ1-1,few,.,TGTGCCAGTACCTCAACAGGGTTGAACACTGAAGCTTTCTTT,CASTSTGLNTEAFF
TRBV7-8,TRBJ2-2,.,.,TGTGCCAGCAGCTTAGGACGGGTGACCGGGGAGCTGTTTTTT,CASSLGRVTGELFF